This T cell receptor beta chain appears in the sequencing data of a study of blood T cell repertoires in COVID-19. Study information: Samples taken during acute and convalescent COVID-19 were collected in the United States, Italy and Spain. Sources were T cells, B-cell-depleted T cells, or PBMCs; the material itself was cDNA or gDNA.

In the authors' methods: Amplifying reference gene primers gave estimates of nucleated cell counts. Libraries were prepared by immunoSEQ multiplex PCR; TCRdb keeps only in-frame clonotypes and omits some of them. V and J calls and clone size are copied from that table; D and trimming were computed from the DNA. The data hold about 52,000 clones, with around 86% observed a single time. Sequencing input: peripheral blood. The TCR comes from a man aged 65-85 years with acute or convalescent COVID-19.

CDR3 sequence (DNA): TGTGCCAGCAGGATCCAGGGTACCGGGGAGCTGTTTTTT. Translated, it gives CASRIQGTGELFF. The genes are TRBV27 and TRBJ2-2; D is perhaps TRBD1 (5 bases). Germline V gene sequence: CDR1 MNHEY, CDR2 SMNVEV (reference sequence). The CDR3 is made up of 13 amino acids. V gave up 6 bases and J gave up 5 bases, with 10 bases separating them.